One sample yielded the 30 T cell receptor beta chains listed below, sequenced in a study of memory CD4+ T cells and cytomegalovirus serostatus. Produced via immunoSEQ multiplex PCR; TCRdb's table is partial and in-frame only. This sample has 30,000 to 40,000 clones; about 80% occur once, and the top ten carry about 5.8%. Single viable CD3+CD4+CD8-CD45RO+ cells were sorted as the memory CD4+ T cells. What was sequenced was memory CD4+ T cells from blood. These receptors were collected from an adult in good health and CMV-seropositive.

This sequence joins TRBV5-6 and TRBJ2-3; 8 bases are a match to TRBD1. The CDR3 has 18 residues. Per the germline V gene, CDR1 is SGHDT and CDR2 is YYEEEE. Trimming cost V 0 bases and J 2 bases; bases outside gene matches: 11. The CDR3 DNA reads TGTGCCAGCAGCTTGGAGGGGGAGACAGGGGAAAACACAGATACGCAGTATTTT. Translated: CASSLEGETGENTDTQYF.

V usage is TRBV18 and J usage is TRBJ1-1, with D possibly TRBD1 on 5 matching bases. The CDR3 loop spans 13 amino acids. Deletions cut 6 bases from V and 0 bases from J, with 8 bases between. Germline V gives CDR1 KGHSH, CDR2 LQKENI. The CDR3 loop reads CASSGGMNTEAFF. In DNA, the CDR3 is TGTGCCAGCTCGGGGGGAATGAACACTGAAGCTTTCTTT.

CDR3 in DNA: TGTGCCAGCAGCTTACAGGGAATTAAGAACACCGGGGAGCTGTTTTTT. This encodes CASSLQGIKNTGELFF. The chain is built from TRBV2 and TRBJ2-2; the D gene is possibly TRBD1 (6 bases). V gave up 6 bases and J gave up 1 base, with 15 bases separating them. The CDR3 spans 16 residues. CDR1 and CDR2 from the germline V gene are SNHLY and FYNNEI.

This clone has a handful of counts. The chain links TRBV5-5 to TRBJ2-4; possibly TRBD2 for D (7 bases). V lost 3 bases and J lost 5, with 18 bases in between. This CDR3 is 16 amino acids long. The germline V gene has CDR1 SGHKS and CDR2 YYEKEE (reference sequence). CDR3 nucleotide sequence: TGTGCCAGCAGCTCTGGACTGGGGGGGGGCGAAAACATTCAGTACTTC. Residues: CASSSGLGGGENIQYF.

The genes are TRBV9 and TRBJ2-2, with a tentative D call TRBD2 (6 bases). V was pared by 0 bases and J by 0 bases, with 9 bases between. The germline V gene has CDR1 SGDLS and CDR2 YYNGEE. The CDR3 contains 16 residues. The CDR3 region has the DNA TGTGCCAGCAGCGTAGAGGTAGCGGCGAACACCGGGGAGCTGTTTTTT. This sequence encodes CASSVEVAANTGELFF.

The gene calls are TRBV7-3 and TRBJ1-6; unclear D gene. Germline lookup yields CDR1 SGHTA and CDR2 FQGTGA. The CDR3 length is 14 residues. V was trimmed by 2 bases and J by 7 bases, leaving 9 bases between them. DNA for the CDR3: TGTGCCAGCAGCTTAGGCAGCGTCAATTCACCCCTCCACTTT. Amino acids: CASSLGSVNSPLHF.

The V and J genes are TRBV7-9 and TRBJ1-1; no firm D call. Trimming took off 2 bases at V and 0 bases at J, with 4 bases between the two ends. Germline assignment: CDR1 SEHNR and CDR2 FQNEAQ (reference sequence). CDR3 length equals 13 residues. This CDR3 reads CASSLTVNTEAFF. As DNA, the CDR3 is TGTGCCAGCAGCTTAACGGTGAACACTGAAGCTTTCTTT. The full variable domain, in which reference TRBV7-9 and TRBJ1-1 provide the parts outside the CDR3, is DTGVSQNPRHKITKRGQNVTFRCDPISEHNRLYWYRQTLGQGPEFLTYFQNEAQLEKSRLLSDRFSAERPKGSFSTLEIQRTEQGDSAMYLCASSLTVNTEAFFGQGTRLTVV.

This clone is deemed medium-sized. Within the sample, other DNA sequences also encode this same CDR3. The V call is TRBV19, the J call TRBJ1-2; 7 bases fit TRBD1. The V gene's germline CDR1 is LNHDA and CDR2 SQIVND (reference sequence). CDR3 size: 14 residues. The ends lost 3 bases at V and 2 bases at J; junction bases unmatched: 3. The CDR3 loop reads CASSMAGQNYGYTF. CDR3 DNA: TGTGCCAGTAGTATGGCGGGACAGAACTATGGCTACACCTTC.

The chain's CDR3 is CASRPRGGGDEQYF. The DNA of the CDR3 is TGTGCCAGCAGGCCGCGGGGGGGAGGGGACGAGCAGTACTTC. This chain joins TRBV27 and TRBJ2-7, with 9 bases aligning to TRBD2. The CDR3 length is 14 residues. The germline CDR1 and CDR2 sequences are MNHEY and SMNVEV (reference sequence). The V segment lost 6 bases and the J segment 5 bases; nucleotides outside the gene matches: 8.

As to this clone: Germline and junction disagree at one end, which may indicate a read error. The rearrangement joins TRBV6-6 to TRBJ2-3; a possible D gene is TRBD1 (6 bases). CDR3 length: 14 amino acids. The germline gives CDR1 MNHNY, CDR2 SVGAGI (reference sequence). The CDR3 region is CAGSYHQGTDTQYF. For the CDR3, the DNA is TGTGCCGGCAGTTACCATCAGGGGACAGATACGCAGTATTTT.

This chain joins TRBV7-2 and TRBJ2-7; 8 nucleotides line up with TRBD2. This CDR3 comprises 13 residues. The germline CDR1 and CDR2 sequences are SGHTA and FQGNSA. Trimming removed 10 bases from V and 6 bases from J; junction bases left unmatched: 11. Written as DNA, the CDR3 is TGTGCCACCAAGAAAGGACTAGCCGGCGAGCAGTACTTC. Its translation: CATKKGLAGEQYF.

The chain has TRBV5-4 and TRBJ1-3; D uncertain. Germline V gene data show CDR1 as SGHNT and CDR2 as YYREEE (reference sequence). The ends were cut back, 2 bases at V and 0 bases at J, with 9 bases in the middle. CDR3 length equals 15 residues. The CDR3 DNA reads TGTGCCAGCAGCTTAGTAGGGTACTCTGGAAACACCATATATTTT. This translates into CASSLVGYSGNTIYF.

V is TRBV19 and J is TRBJ1-3; unclear D gene. This CDR3 is 10 amino acids long. V lost 4 bases and J lost 8, with 3 bases in between. CDR1 LNHDA and CDR2 SQIVND come from the germline V gene (reference sequence). Here the CDR3 reads CASSRYTIYF. The CDR3 region has the DNA TGTGCCAGTAGTAGATACACCATATATTTT.

The V and J genes are TRBV4-2 and TRBJ2-1, with 9 positions matching TRBD1. CDR3 length: 15 amino acids. Germline V gene data show CDR1 as LGHNA and CDR2 as YNFKEQ. Trimming at V came to 4 bases and at J to 5 bases, leaving 6 bases not matched to a gene. As DNA, the CDR3 is TGTGCCAGCAGCCCTGACAGGGGGTTCGACAATGAGCAGTTCTTC. This codes for CASSPDRGFDNEQFF.

This chain joins TRBV25-1 and TRBJ2-3, with 8 positions matching TRBD2. Trimming took 7 bases from V and 8 from J; bases not matched to a gene: 8. The germline gives CDR1 MGHDK, CDR2 SYGVNS. This CDR3 has 13 residues. The DNA of the CDR3 is TGTGCCAGCAAATCGGGAGGGAGGGGTACGCAGTATTTT. As protein: CASKSGGRGTQYF.

As regards this clone: The same CDR3 is also encoded by other DNA sequences in this sample. J is TRBJ2-5 and V is TRBV10-2; 10 bases fit TRBD2. This CDR3 contains 16 residues. With V trimmed by 3 bases and J by 3 bases, 7 bases remained unmatched. The germline gives CDR1 WSHSY, CDR2 SAAADI. The chain's CDR3 is CASSDPSGGPKETQYF. The CDR3, as DNA: TGCGCCAGCAGTGATCCTAGCGGGGGACCGAAAGAGACCCAGTACTTC.

The chain has TRBV19 and TRBJ2-7; 7 positions match TRBD1. The CDR3 covers 15 residues. With V trimmed by 9 bases and J by 1 base, 12 bases remained unmatched. From germline, CDR1 is LNHDA and CDR2 SQIVND (reference sequence). In DNA, the CDR3 is TGTGCCAGGGGTACTGACAGGGCTGGGTCCTACGAGCAGTACTTC. Translating gives CARGTDRAGSYEQYF.

The rearrangement links TRBV5-1 to TRBJ1-3; 7 nucleotides agree with TRBD1. This CDR3 contains 14 residues. The ends lost 4 bases at V and 4 bases at J; junction bases unmatched: 5. Germline V gene lookup returns CDR1 SGHRS and CDR2 YFSETQ. The CDR3 spells CASSTEGQGNTIYF. Written as DNA, the CDR3 is TGCGCCAGCAGCACCGAGGGACAGGGAAACACCATATATTTT.

The chain employs TRBV5-1 and TRBJ2-2; 8 positions match TRBD2. The length of the CDR3 is 17 residues. CDR1 and CDR2 (germline): SGHRS, YFSETQ. J gave up 2 bases and V 4 bases, and 10 bases lay outside the gene matches. CDR3 DNA sequence: TGCGCCAGCAGCACCTACGGACTAGCCCTTAACACCGGGGAGCTGTTTTTT. Translated, it gives CASSTYGLALNTGELFF.

This chain joins TRBV12-5 and TRBJ2-1; TRBD2 matches at 14 bases. The ends lost 6 bases at V and 0 bases at J; junction bases unmatched: 10. The CDR3 contains 19 residues. Germline V gives CDR1 LGHNT, CDR2 FRNRAP. CDR3 region: CASGWTSGRFSSSYNEQFF. DNA for the CDR3: TGTGCTAGTGGCTGGACTAGCGGGAGGTTCTCTAGCTCCTACAATGAGCAGTTCTTC.

The chain carries TRBV5-4 and TRBJ2-3; D might be TRBD2 (6 bases). Trimming removed 0 bases at V and 8 bases at J, with 13 bases between. The CDR3 spans 14 residues. Germline V CDR1 and CDR2: SGHNT, YYREEE (reference sequence). The CDR3 protein is CASSLGWGEGTQYF. CDR3 DNA sequence: TGTGCCAGCAGCTTGGGGTGGGGGGAAGGTACGCAGTATTTT.

In its sample, this clone was seen once. The V gene is TRBV11-2, the J gene TRBJ2-1, with D possibly being TRBD1 or TRBD2 (5 bases each). CDR3 length equals 16 residues. CDR1 SGHAT and CDR2 FQNNGV come from the germline V gene. V was trimmed by 5 bases and J by 11 bases, leaving 25 bases between them. CDR3 nucleotides: TGTGCCAGCAGCCAAGACCCCCTCCGGGTGGGGACGAAGCAGTTCTTC. Amino acid sequence: CASSQDPLRVGTKQFF. Looking up the rest from reference TRBV11-2 and TRBJ2-1 gives the full variable domain: EAGVAQSPRYKIIEKRQSVAFWCNPISGHATLYWYQQILGQGPKLLIQFQNNGVVDDSQLPKDRFSAERLKGVDSTLKIQPAKLEDSAVYLCASSQDPLRVGTKQFFGPGTRLTVL.

The chain couples TRBV15 to TRBJ2-7; 8 bases fit TRBD1. This CDR3 contains 18 residues. With V trimmed by 0 bases and J by 2 bases, 12 bases remained unmatched. CDR1 LNHNV and CDR2 YYDKDF come from the germline V gene (reference sequence). The DNA for the CDR3 is TGTGCCACCAGCAGAGATCAGTCCGAAATGGGACAGGCCTACGAGCAGTACTTC. This codes for CATSRDQSEMGQAYEQYF.

The chain uses TRBV5-4 and TRBJ1-1, with D possibly matching TRBD1 (6 bases). This CDR3 contains 14 residues. Trimming shortened V by 4 bases and J by 1 base, and 11 bases separated the two germline ends. Germline CDR1 SGHNT, CDR2 YYREEE (reference sequence). The CDR3 DNA sequence: TGTGCCAGCAGCCCCCAGGGGTGGAACACTGAAGCTTTCTTT. This gives the protein CASSPQGWNTEAFF.

CDR3 sequence: CASSPGQGANYGYTF. The CDR3 nucleotides read TGTGCCAGCAGCCCTGGACAGGGGGCGAACTATGGCTACACCTTC. The J gene is TRBJ1-2, the V gene TRBV9, with 11 bases aligning to TRBD1. V shed 4 bases, J shed 2 bases, and the junction held 4 bases outside the gene matches. The CDR3 contains 15 residues. Germline V CDR1 and CDR2: SGDLS, YYNGEE.

This clone appeared a few times. The chain carries TRBV18 and TRBJ1-4; D perhaps matches TRBD1 (6 bases). Trimming stripped 6 bases from V and 7 bases from J, with 18 bases between. Germline CDR1 KGHSH, CDR2 LQKENI. This CDR3 is 15 amino acids long. CDR3 nucleotides: TGTGCCAGCTCCCCTCCACAGGGTAGAGGTGAAAAACTGTTTTTT. Translated: CASSPPQGRGEKLFF.

CDR3 nucleotide sequence: TGTGCCAGCAGCCCCGGGACAGGGGGCACTTTTCCTCTTGGCTACACCTTC. Translating gives CASSPGTGGTFPLGYTF. The V gene is TRBV11-2, the J gene TRBJ1-2; 12 bases align to TRBD1. Per the germline V gene, CDR1 is SGHAT and CDR2 is FQNNGV. This CDR3 has 17 amino acids. Germline trimming cut 5 bases from V and 7 bases from J; bases unmatched to any gene: 14.

The J gene is TRBJ2-5, the V gene TRBV10-3, with TRBD2 identical over 8 bases. The CDR3 length is 15 residues. Germline CDR1 reads ENHRY; CDR2 reads SYGVKD. V lost 6 bases and J lost 7; bases outside the gene matches: 13. The CDR3 here is CAISSTGSGTGTQYF. In DNA, the CDR3 is TGTGCCATCAGCTCAACCGGTAGCGGGACGGGGACCCAGTACTTC.

The chain carries TRBV11-1 and TRBJ1-4; D remains unclear. Germline V gene lookup returns CDR1 SGHAT and CDR2 FQDESV (reference sequence). This CDR3 spans 12 amino acids. V dropped 5 bases and J dropped 8 bases, with 9 bases sitting between them. CDR3 in DNA: TGTGCCAGCAGCGGCAACGGGGAAAAACTGTTTTTT. The encoded protein is CASSGNGEKLFF.

By proportion, this clone is medium-sized. This chain links TRBV5-4 with TRBJ1-1; 8 bases are shared with TRBD1. This CDR3 is 16 amino acids long. J gave up 1 base and V 5 bases, and 10 bases lay outside the gene matches. Germline loops: CDR1 SGHNT, CDR2 YYREEE (reference sequence). The CDR3 reads CASSFNIGQGNTEAFF. In nucleotides, the CDR3 is TGTGCCAGCAGTTTCAATATCGGACAGGGGAACACTGAAGCTTTCTTT. Filled out from reference TRBV5-4 and TRBJ1-1, the complete variable domain reads ETGVTQSPTHLIKTRGQQVTLRCSSQSGHNTVSWYQQALGQGPQFIFQYYREEENGRGNFPPRFSGLQFPNYSSELNVNALELDDSALYLCASSFNIGQGNTEAFFGQGTRLTVV.